The next 25 T cell receptor beta chains were all read from a single sample in a study of blood T cell repertoires in COVID-19. Here immunoSEQ multiplex PCR was the method, and the copy in TCRdb shows in-frame clones only, minus some. Of approximately 350,000 clones in the sample, about 89% are singletons; the top ten hold over 1%. Sample: peripheral blood. These receptors all come from a man aged 35-49 years with acute or convalescent COVID-19.

The chain is built from TRBV3-1 (or the pseudogene TRBV3-2) and TRBJ2-5; D perhaps matches TRBD1 (6 bases). Germline V CDR1 and CDR2: LGHDT, YNNKEL (reference sequence). V shed 2 bases and J shed 1 base, with 11 bases lying between them. The CDR3 runs 15 residues. The CDR3 bases are TGTGCCAGCAGCCAATACACAGGGTTCCAAGAGACCCAGTACTTC. Its protein is CASSQYTGFQETQYF.

J is TRBJ1-5 and V is TRBV15, with 12 positions matching TRBD1. Germline lookup yields CDR1 LNHNV and CDR2 YYDKDF (reference sequence). The CDR3 consists of 19 residues. Trimming took 1 base from V and 0 from J; bases not matched to a gene: 7. CDR3 nucleotide sequence: TGTGCCACCAGCAGAGGACGGGACAGGGGGCCTTATAGCAATCAGCCCCAGCATTTT. The encoded protein is CATSRGRDRGPYSNQPQHF.

This clone appeared once. The chain recombines TRBV12-3 or TRBV12-4 with TRBJ1-3; D remains unclear. The CDR3 contains 13 residues. V was clipped by 6 bases and J by 0 bases, with 6 bases between them. The CDR3, as DNA: TGTGCCAGCAGAGAGAACTCTGGAAACACCATATATTTT. It is translated as CASRENSGNTIYF.

The chain combines TRBV4-1 with TRBJ1-3; D gene ambiguous. V gave up 4 bases and J gave up 2 bases, with 9 bases separating them. CDR1 and CDR2 from the germline V gene are MGHRA and YSYEKL. This CDR3 has 14 amino acids. The DNA of the CDR3 is TGCGCCAGCAGCCTCTCCCGAGCTGGAAACACCATATATTTT. Amino acid sequence: CASSLSRAGNTIYF.

V is TRBV19 and J is TRBJ2-1; TRBD2 matches at 13 bases. With V trimmed by 5 bases and J by 4 bases, 20 bases remained unmatched. The CDR3 covers 21 residues. Germline V CDR1 and CDR2: LNHDA, SQIVND (reference sequence). The CDR3 reads CASSVIRDREGTSGIYNEQFF. DNA for the CDR3: TGTGCCAGTAGTGTTATCCGGGACAGGGAAGGGACTAGCGGGATATACAATGAGCAGTTCTTC.

J is TRBJ1-1 and V is TRBV29-1, with D hard to call. V gave up 0 bases and J gave up 1 base, with 6 bases separating them. This CDR3 has 13 residues. Germline lookup yields CDR1 SQVTM and CDR2 ANQGSEA. CDR3 loop: CSVEDGENTEAFF. In nucleotides, the CDR3 is TGCAGCGTTGAAGACGGGGAGAACACTGAAGCTTTCTTT.

The chain uses TRBV9 and TRBJ2-7; possible D gene TRBD1, 6 bases. The CDR3 length is 15 residues. V was clipped by 4 bases and J by 6 bases, with 20 bases between them. Germline V CDR1 and CDR2: SGDLS, YYNGEE. CDR3 coding DNA: TGTGCCAGCAGCCCACAACAGGGTTTGCTCGGCGAGCAGTACTTC. Translated, it gives CASSPQQGLLGEQYF.

The rearrangement uses TRBV19 and TRBJ2-2; TRBD1 agrees at 9 bases. From germline, CDR1 is LNHDA and CDR2 SQIVND (reference sequence). There are 14 residues in the CDR3. V lost 9 bases, J lost 2 bases, and 4 bases stayed unmatched. CDR3 residues: CASGTGSNTGELFF. The CDR3, as DNA: TGTGCCAGCGGGACAGGGAGTAACACCGGGGAGCTGTTTTTT.

The J gene is TRBJ2-1, the V gene TRBV7-2; the D gene is possibly TRBD1 (6 bases). Germline loops: CDR1 SGHTA, CDR2 FQGNSA. The CDR3 is 12 amino acids. V lost 5 bases to trimming and J lost 6 bases, with 8 bases between them. The CDR3, as DNA: TGTGCCAGCAGCCTACAGGGCAATGAGCAGTTCTTC. It yields the protein CASSLQGNEQFF.

The genes are TRBV7-6 and TRBJ2-6, with a possible D match to TRBD1 (5 bases). The CDR3 sequence is 15 residues long. Per germline, CDR1 SGHVS and CDR2 FNYEAQ. With 5 bases removed from V and 12 bases from J, the gap between germline ends came to 20 bases. The CDR3 reads CASSPGATGASVLTF. CDR3 DNA: TGTGCCAGCAGCCCTGGGGCCACAGGTGCCTCCGTCCTGACTTTC.

Of note for this clone: This same CDR3 is encoded by further DNA sequences in the sample. The chain links TRBV5-1 to TRBJ1-6; 8 bases match TRBD1. The CDR3 runs to 15 residues. Germline V CDR1 and CDR2: SGHRS, YFSETQ. Trimming took 2 bases from V and 7 from J; bases not matched to a gene: 5. The CDR3 DNA is TGCGCCAGCAGCTTAGGACAGGGTGGAAATTCACCCCTCCACTTT. As protein: CASSLGQGGNSPLHF.

The chain couples TRBV7-6 to TRBJ1-1; a weak D match, TRBD1 (6 bases). The CDR3 runs to 17 residues. V lost 1 base and J 2 bases, leaving 17 bases between the germline ends. Per the germline V gene, CDR1 is SGHVS and CDR2 is FNYEAQ. CDR3 sequence (DNA): TGTGCCAGCAGCTTAGTCCGACCAACAGGGAAAAACACTGAAGCTTTCTTT. Its translation: CASSLVRPTGKNTEAFF.

The CDR3 sequence: CASSLYGRQDNEQFF. The CDR3 DNA follows: TGCGCCAGCAGCTTGTACGGAAGACAGGACAATGAGCAGTTCTTC. The rearrangement links TRBV5-1 to TRBJ2-1; TRBD1 might be the D (6 bases). V was clipped by 1 base and J by 5 bases, with 13 bases between them. In germline, CDR1 is SGHRS, CDR2 YFSETQ. This CDR3 is built from 15 residues.

This clone came up once. The rearrangement links TRBV24-1 to TRBJ2-1; D unresolved. Germline assignment: CDR1 KGHDR and CDR2 SFDVKD. CDR3 length: 14 amino acids. The V gene lost 0 bases and the J gene lost 4 bases, with 6 bases spanning the gap. The CDR3 here is CATSDLISYNEQFF. DNA for the CDR3: TGTGCCACCAGTGATTTGATTTCGTACAATGAGCAGTTCTTC.

The chain links TRBV19 to TRBJ1-2; D is uncertain. V lost 6 bases and J 4 bases, leaving 12 bases between the germline ends. The CDR3 has 13 residues. Germline-derived CDR1 and CDR2 are LNHDA and SQIVND (reference sequence). CDR3 DNA: TGTGCCAGTAGACGGGAGGGAGTCTATGGCTACACCTTC. Amino acids: CASRREGVYGYTF.

V and J are TRBV5-1 and TRBJ1-5; no clear D gene. The germline V gene has CDR1 SGHRS and CDR2 YFSETQ. V gave up 4 bases and J gave up 4 bases, with 15 bases separating them. The CDR3 is made up of 15 amino acids. DNA of the CDR3: TGCGCCAGCAGCCCCGAATTTGGAGGGAATCAGCCCCAGCATTTT. Translating it yields CASSPEFGGNQPQHF. The full variable domain, rest sourced from reference TRBV5-1 and TRBJ1-5, is KAGVTQTPRYLIKTRGQQVTLSCSPISGHRSVSWYQQTPGQGLQFLFEYFSETQRNKGNFPGRFSGRQFSNSRSEMNVSTLELGDSALYLCASSPEFGGNQPQHFGDGTRLSIL.

V is TRBV27 and J is TRBJ2-3, with 7 bases lining up with TRBD1. V lost 5 bases to trimming and J lost 3 bases; unmatched junction nucleotides: 23. Looked up from germline, CDR1 is MNHEY and CDR2 is SMNVEV (reference sequence). The length of the CDR3 is 20 residues. As DNA, the CDR3 is TGTGCCAGCAGTCCCTTATCCCCCAGGACAGGCCGGATGGGAACAGATACGCAGTATTTT. Protein product: CASSPLSPRTGRMGTDTQYF.

The V gene is TRBV4-1, the J gene TRBJ1-2, with D perhaps matching TRBD1 (6 bases). Germline CDR1 and CDR2: MGHRA and YSYEKL. CDR3 length equals 17 residues. Trimming pared 0 bases from V and 2 bases from J, leaving 16 bases between. The CDR3 sequence is CASSQEPQGKTNYGYTF. The CDR3 DNA is TGCGCCAGCAGCCAAGAACCTCAGGGGAAGACCAACTATGGCTACACCTTC.

This clone has a single count. This chain's CDR3 is CAISESRISGNTIYF. CDR3 bases: TGTGCCATCAGTGAGTCGAGGATCTCTGGAAACACCATATATTTT. The chain employs TRBV10-3 and TRBJ1-3; D is ambiguous. Germline assignment: CDR1 ENHRY and CDR2 SYGVKD. Trimming shortened V by 0 bases and J by 0 bases, and 6 bases separated the two germline ends. The CDR3 is made up of 15 amino acids.

This clone was seen a few times. The chain joins TRBV5-6 to TRBJ1-2; TRBD1 is a possible D gene (5 bases). Between the trimmed V and J ends, which lost 10 bases and 6 bases, there was a span of 19 bases. The CDR3 is 13 residues long. Germline CDR1 SGHDT, CDR2 YYEEEE. CDR3 protein: CAPDWGGENGYTF. The DNA of the CDR3 is TGTGCCCCCGATTGGGGGGGAGAAAATGGCTACACCTTC.

V gene TRBV27 combines with J gene TRBJ1-1, with no clear D. The CDR3 is made up of 13 amino acids. CDR1 and CDR2 from the germline V gene are MNHEY and SMNVEV (reference sequence). Trimming left V 8 bases short and J 1 base short, with 11 bases between. CDR3 bases: TGTGCCAGCTCTTTTGGAGAGAACACTGAAGCTTTCTTT. It encodes CASSFGENTEAFF.

The rearrangement links TRBV7-9 to TRBJ2-1; tentative D call: TRBD1 (6 bases). CDR1 is SEHNR and CDR2 is FQNEAQ in the germline V gene (reference sequence). The CDR3 extends over 15 amino acids. The V gene lost 2 bases and the J gene lost 1 base, with 9 bases spanning the gap. CDR3 nucleotides: TGTGCCAGCAGCTTACAACAGGGATCCTACAATGAGCAGTTCTTC. The encoded protein is CASSLQQGSYNEQFF.

The V gene is TRBV7-6, the J gene TRBJ1-6; D is perhaps TRBD1 (5 bases). This CDR3 has 15 residues. Germline V gene sequence: CDR1 SGHVS, CDR2 FNYEAQ. V lost 1 base and J 9 bases, leaving 13 bases between the germline ends. The CDR3 coding sequence is TGTGCCAGCAGCTTAGGCGGGGACCAATTTTCACCCCTCCACTTT. Amino acid sequence: CASSLGGDQFSPLHF.

This chain uses TRBV27 with TRBJ2-1, with unresolved D. In germline, CDR1 is MNHEY, CDR2 SMNVEV (reference sequence). Deletions cut 4 bases from V and 8 bases from J, with 12 bases between. The CDR3 has 13 amino acids. The CDR3 nucleotides are TGTGCCAGCAGTTCCCCGCTGGGCCATGAGCAGTTCTTC. This translates into CASSSPLGHEQFF.

This clone has more than one count but fewer than ten. The chain has TRBV6-5 and TRBJ1-5; possible D gene TRBD1, 6 bases. The CDR3 totals 14 residues. Germline V gene sequence: CDR1 MNHEY, CDR2 SVGAGI. V lost 6 bases and J 7 bases, leaving 16 bases between the germline ends. This CDR3 is CASRGHRVGQPQHF. The CDR3 nucleotides read TGTGCCAGCAGGGGCCACAGGGTGGGACAGCCCCAGCATTTT.